This T cell receptor (beta chain) was recovered during a study of metastatic and nonmetastatic thyroid tumors. Study as a whole: Both malignant and benign thyroid patients supplied peripheral blood and tumor or nodule tissue samples, across which the repertoires of these patients were then compared.

Thyroid surgery was performed in patients who had received no treatment beforehand. The study, taken as a whole, reports: For both blood and tumor, malignant thyroid tumors reportedly showed significantly higher TCR beta diversity than benign nodules did.

By frequency in the sample, this clone is medium-sized. Its antigen remains unknown. Per the original methods: Construction of a distant-metastasis classifier for papillary thyroid cancer relied on CDR3 differences across clinicopathological groups. TCRdb used MiXCR to call clones anew from the PCR reads. The V and J calls follow TCRdb's processing rather than the paper's. The sample has over 40,000 clones, about an eighth seen once; the top ten hold roughly 23%. The clonotype was recovered from a female donor with papillary thyroid cancer or a benign thyroid nodule (not recorded which). Some clones in this sample may be carry-over from other donors' samples. The sample comprised blood.

CDR3 sequence (DNA): TGTGCCAGCAGCTTAGCCACGGGAGAGCAGTTCTTC. Amino acids: CASSLATGEQFF. The chain uses TRBV7-3 and TRBJ2-1; possibly TRBD2 for D (5 bases). Between the trimmed V and J ends, which lost 2 bases and 10 bases, there was a span of 9 bases. The CDR3 has 12 residues. Germline CDR1 reads SGHTA; CDR2 reads FQGTGA.